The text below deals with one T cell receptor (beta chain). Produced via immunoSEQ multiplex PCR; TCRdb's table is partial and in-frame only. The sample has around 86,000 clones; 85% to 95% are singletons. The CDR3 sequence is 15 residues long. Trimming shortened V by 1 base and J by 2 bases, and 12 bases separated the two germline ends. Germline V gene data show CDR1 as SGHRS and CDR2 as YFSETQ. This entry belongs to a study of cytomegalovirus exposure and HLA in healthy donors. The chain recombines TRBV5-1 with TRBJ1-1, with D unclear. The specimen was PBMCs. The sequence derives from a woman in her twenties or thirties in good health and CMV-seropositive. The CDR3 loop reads CASSLRTELNTEAFF. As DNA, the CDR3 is TGCGCCAGCAGCTTGAGAACGGAACTAAACACTGAAGCTTTCTTT.